This T cell receptor beta chain was identified during a study of a mutant IDH1 vaccine in newly diagnosed glioma. Study context: Vaccine administration was initiated 4-6 weeks following radiotherapy alone, or with temozolomide cycles. Treated patients, averaging around 40 years, were roughly 60% male and around 40% female.

A remark on this clone: What it recognizes is unknown.

Sequenced by immunoSEQ multiplex PCR; TCRdb stores in-frame clones only, minus some. The sample includes 50,000 or so clones, about 91% of them seen just once. Time point specified: week 11, during vaccination. The vaccine gave 300 ug of a 20-mer mutant IDH1 peptide subcutaneously per dose. The germline V gene has CDR1 SGHNT and CDR2 YYREEE (reference sequence). V lost 2 bases, J lost 2 bases, and 4 bases stayed unmatched. This CDR3 is built from 14 residues. Study outcomes and limitations: The study observed vaccine-induced immune responses in about 93% of patients.

Material: PBMCs, obtained from a glioma patient whose treatment included an IDH1 peptide vaccine. The receptor was derived from a man aged 45-65 years with glioma. The chain employs TRBV5-4 and TRBJ2-7; 7 positions agree with TRBD1. The CDR3 coding sequence is TGTGCCAGCAGCTTCACAGGGGCTACCTACGAGCAGTACTTC. It specifies CASSFTGATYEQYF.